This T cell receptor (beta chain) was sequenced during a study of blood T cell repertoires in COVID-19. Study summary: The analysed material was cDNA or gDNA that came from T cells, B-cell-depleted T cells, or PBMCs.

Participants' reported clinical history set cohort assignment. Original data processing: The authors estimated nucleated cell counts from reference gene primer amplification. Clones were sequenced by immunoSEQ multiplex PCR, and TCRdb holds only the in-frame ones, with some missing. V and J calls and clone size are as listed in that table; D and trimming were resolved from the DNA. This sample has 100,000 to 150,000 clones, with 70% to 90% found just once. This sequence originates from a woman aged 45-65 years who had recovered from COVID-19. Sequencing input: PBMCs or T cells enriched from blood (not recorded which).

This CDR3 is CASSEVRGWAFF. CDR3 DNA: TGTGCCAGCAGTGAAGTCAGGGGATGGGCTTTCTTT. The chain carries TRBV2 and TRBJ1-1; tentatively, D is TRBD1 (6 bases). Germline V CDR1 and CDR2: SNHLY, FYNNEI. The CDR3 sequence is 12 residues long. V lost 1 base and J lost 11, with 11 bases in between.